The clone carrying this T cell receptor (beta chain) appeared a single time. Sequenced by immunoSEQ multiplex PCR; TCRdb stores in-frame clones only, minus some. The data contain approximately 120,000 clones, roughly 90% of them singletons. This sample was taken from a study of control samples from healthy donors and cancer patients. This sequence originates from a woman in her forties or fifties in good health. The sequencing sample was made of blood.

The DNA of the CDR3 is TGTGCCACCGGACGCGCTTACGAGCAGTACTTC. Translated, it gives CATGRAYEQYF. The V gene is TRBV27, the J gene TRBJ2-7, with no clear D. This CDR3 is built from 11 residues. Per germline, CDR1 MNHEY and CDR2 SMNVEV (reference sequence). V was trimmed by 10 bases and J by 4 bases, leaving 11 bases between them.